A selection of T cell receptor beta chains follows, all from one sample in a study of blood T cell repertoires in COVID-19. Produced via immunoSEQ multiplex PCR; TCRdb's table is partial and in-frame only. The repertoire holds about 150,000 clones, over 80% seen once, with roughly 37% in the top ten. Material for sequencing was peripheral blood. The receptors originated from a middle-aged man who had recovered from COVID-19. CDR3s include the opening cysteine and the closing phenylalanine or tryptophan. The D gene is left open where the match is weak. Clone size is stated in some rows and not others, as once, few, many or a class when expanded.

j_call v_call clone_size d_call cdr3_aa cdr3_nt
TRBJ2-1 TRBV2 - TRBD2 CASSGVRGGRKYEQFF TGTGCCAGCAGTGGGGTGCGGGGGGGCCGGAAGTATGAGCAGTTCTTC
TRBJ2-3 TRBV6-2/TRBV6-3 - - CASSYEGQRTDTQYF TGTGCCAGCAGTTACGAGGGACAACGCACAGATACGCAGTATTTT
TRBJ1-2 TRBV5-6 few - CASSLEDIGGYGYTF TGTGCCAGCAGCTTGGAAGACATAGGGGGCTATGGCTACACCTTC
TRBJ2-7 TRBV4-2 - TRBD1 CASSQGQGDYEQYF TGTGCCAGCAGCCAAGGTCAGGGGGACTACGAGCAGTACTTC
TRBJ1-1 TRBV5-4 - - CASSLGENTEAFF TGTGCCAGCAGTTTGGGAGAGAACACTGAAGCTTTCTTT
TRBJ1-1 TRBV6-5 - TRBD1 CASSREGALNTEAFF TGTGCCAGCAGCCGGGAGGGGGCATTGAACACTGAAGCTTTCTTT
TRBJ2-7 TRBV25-1 few TRBD2 CASSEYSGGFRSYEQYF TGTGCCAGCAGTGAATATAGCGGGGGTTTCCGCTCCTACGAGCAGTACTTC
TRBJ2-1 TRBV5-1 - - CASSKGVDDYNEQFF TGCGCCAGCAGCAAAGGGGTGGACGATTACAATGAGCAGTTCTTC
TRBJ2-7 TRBV5-1 - - CASSLEEPPYEQYF TGCGCCAGCAGCTTGGAGGAGCCTCCGTACGAGCAGTACTTC
TRBJ2-1 TRBV11-3 - - CASSLEGTGTQYNEQFF TGTGCCAGCAGCTTAGAGGGTACCGGGACACAGTACAATGAGCAGTTCTTC
TRBJ2-7 TRBV4-3 - TRBD1 CASSLSSLPHRDRVSYEQYF TGCGCCAGCAGCCTTTCAAGCCTACCGCACCGGGACAGGGTTTCCTACGAGCAGTACTTC
TRBJ2-7 TRBV4-1 - - CASRGIGGDGSYEQYF TGCGCCAGCAGGGGGATAGGGGGGGACGGATCCTACGAGCAGTACTTC
TRBJ2-1 TRBV7-2 - TRBD2 CASSLHAGGASYNEQFF TGTGCCAGCAGCTTACATGCCGGGGGGGCTTCCTACAATGAGCAGTTCTTC
TRBJ1-1 TRBV3-1/TRBV3-2 once - CASSQDLVRASGEAFF TGTGCCAGCAGCCAAGATCTAGTGCGGGCCTCGGGGGAAGCTTTCTTT
TRBJ2-1 TRBV18 - TRBD1 CASSRTGNNEQFF TGTGCCAGCTCACGGACAGGTAACAATGAGCAGTTCTTC
TRBJ1-4 TRBV5-6 - TRBD1 CASSFQGVEKLFF TGTGCCAGCAGCTTTCAGGGGGTTGAAAAACTGTTTTTT
TRBJ2-1 TRBV6-1 - TRBD2 CASSELEAGPNNEQFF TGTGCCAGCAGTGAATTAGAAGCGGGGCCGAACAATGAGCAGTTCTTC
TRBJ2-1 TRBV7-9 few TRBD2 CASITGGAPSYNEQFF TGTGCCAGCATAACCGGGGGGGCCCCATCCTACAATGAGCAGTTCTTC
TRBJ2-1 TRBV5-1 - - CASSYPGEQFF TGCGCCAGCAGCTATCCGGGGGAACAGTTCTTC
TRBJ1-4 TRBV3-1/TRBV3-2 - - CASSPPGRDEKLFF TGTGCCAGCAGCCCCCCCGGGAGGGACGAAAAACTGTTTTTT
TRBJ2-1 TRBV7-6 - TRBD1 CASSLTPTGIGSNEQFF TGTGCCAGCAGCTTAACTCCGACAGGGATCGGGTCCAATGAGCAGTTCTTC
TRBJ2-3 TRBV4-1 once TRBD1 CASSPPTGGTDTQYF TGCGCCAGCAGCCCGCCGACAGGGGGCACAGATACGCAGTATTTT
TRBJ1-2 TRBV6-6 - - CASSYLGGVNYGYTF TGTGCCAGCAGTTACTTGGGAGGAGTTAACTATGGCTACACCTTC
TRBJ1-4 TRBV7-8 once TRBD1 CASSDLGTGGYGEKLFF TGTGCCAGCAGCGACCTGGGGACAGGGGGCTACGGGGAAAAACTGTTTTTT
TRBJ2-3 TRBV6-4 - TRBD2 CASSKTSGGAGDTQYF TGTGCCAGCAGCAAGACTAGCGGGGGGGCCGGAGATACGCAGTATTTT
TRBJ1-1 TRBV5-6 - TRBD1 CASIGQGAVSTEAFF TGTGCCAGCATAGGACAGGGGGCTGTGAGCACTGAAGCTTTCTTT
TRBJ2-4 TRBV7-8 - TRBD1 CASSRPGQGNIQYF TGTGCCAGCAGCCGCCCGGGACAGGGAAACATTCAGTACTTC
TRBJ2-3 TRBV13 - TRBD1 CASRAGTEIGTQYF TGTGCCAGCAGGGCCGGGACAGAGATCGGTACGCAGTATTTT
TRBJ1-5 TRBV2 once - CASSGLGQMSNQPQHF TGTGCCAGCAGTGGACTCGGACAAATGAGCAATCAGCCCCAGCATTTT
TRBJ2-6 TRBV29-1 - TRBD1 CSVGPPPRGQAGANVLTF TGCAGCGTCGGACCCCCGCCTAGGGGGCAAGCAGGGGCCAACGTCCTGACTTTC
TRBJ2-6 TRBV10-1 once - CASIQDTSLLHRTSGANVLTF TGCGCCAGCATCCAGGACACAAGCCTTTTACACAGGACCTCTGGGGCCAACGTCCTGACTTTC
TRBJ1-1 TRBV7-9 - - CASSLGSGTEAFF TGTGCCAGCAGCTTAGGGAGTGGGACTGAAGCTTTCTTT
TRBJ2-1 TRBV7-2 - TRBD2 CASSLVAGPSYNEQFF TGTGCCAGCAGCTTAGTAGCGGGCCCCTCCTACAATGAGCAGTTCTTC
TRBJ2-4 TRBV3-1/TRBV3-2 once TRBD2 CASSLTGTSGALAKNIQYF TGTGCCAGCAGCCTTACCGGGACTAGCGGGGCCCTAGCCAAAAACATTCAGTACTTC
TRBJ2-7 TRBV18 - TRBD2 CASSLSGGSSYEQYF TGTGCCAGCTCCCTTAGCGGGGGATCTTCCTACGAGCAGTACTTC
TRBJ2-3 TRBV27 few - CASSLGVRGDTQYF TGTGCCAGCAGTTTGGGGGTCAGGGGAGATACGCAGTATTTT
TRBJ1-1 TRBV5-1 - - CASSLGGGVTEAFF TGCGCCAGCAGCTTGGGTGGCGGTGTGACTGAAGCTTTCTTT
TRBJ2-1 TRBV5-1 once - CASSLSPRVGNEQFF TGCGCCAGCAGCTTGTCCCCGCGGGTGGGCAATGAGCAGTTCTTC
TRBJ2-3 TRBV5-1 - TRBD1 CASSLAGQGRHLDTQYF TGCGCCAGCAGCTTGGCCGGACAGGGGAGGCATTTGGATACGCAGTATTTT
TRBJ1-5 TRBV15 - - CATSRDRLAQPQHF TGTGCCACCAGCAGAGATCGACTGGCTCAGCCCCAGCATTTT